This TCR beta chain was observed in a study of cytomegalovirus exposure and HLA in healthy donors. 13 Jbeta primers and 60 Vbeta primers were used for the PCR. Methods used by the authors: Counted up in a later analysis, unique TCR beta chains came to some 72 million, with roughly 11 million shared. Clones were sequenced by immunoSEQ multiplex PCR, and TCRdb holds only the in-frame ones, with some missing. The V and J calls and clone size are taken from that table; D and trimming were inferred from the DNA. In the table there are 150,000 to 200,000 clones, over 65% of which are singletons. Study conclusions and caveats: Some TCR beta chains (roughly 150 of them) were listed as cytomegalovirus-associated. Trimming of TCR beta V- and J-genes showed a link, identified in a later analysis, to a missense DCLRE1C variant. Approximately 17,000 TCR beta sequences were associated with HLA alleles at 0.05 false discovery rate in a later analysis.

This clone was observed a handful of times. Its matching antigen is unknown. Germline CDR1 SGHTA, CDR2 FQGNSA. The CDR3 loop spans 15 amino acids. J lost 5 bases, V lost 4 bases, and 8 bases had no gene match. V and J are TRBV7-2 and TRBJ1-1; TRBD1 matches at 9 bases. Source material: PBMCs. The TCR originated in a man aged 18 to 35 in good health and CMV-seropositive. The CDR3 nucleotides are TGTGCCAGCAGCTGGGGGGACAGGGAAATTACTGAAGCTTTCTTT. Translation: CASSWGDREITEAFF.